The rows below give T cell receptor beta chains drawn from one sample of a study of blood T cells in healthy people across ages. TCRdb re-called the 5' RACE reads with MiXCR, one entry per CDR3 protein. The sample comprises 1.5 million to 2 million distinct CDR3 sequences, 28% of which are singletons, and less than 9.5% rests with the top ten. Material for sequencing was blood. The receptors were sampled from a woman aged 25 to 39 in good health. CDR3s include the opening cysteine and the closing phenylalanine or tryptophan. A D gene is named only where the DNA matches it firmly. Clone size, where shown, is once, few, many, or a class for clones that have expanded.

V gene: TRBV29-1
CDR3 length: 13
D gene: TRBD1
clone size: many
J gene: TRBJ2-7
CDR3 protein: CSVGTGNSYEQYF
CDR3 DNA: TGCAGCGTAGGGACAGGCAACTCCTACGAGCAGTACTTC

V gene: TRBV3-1
CDR3 length: 13
D gene: NA
clone size: NA
J gene: TRBJ1-4
CDR3 protein: CASSLREYEKLFF
CDR3 DNA: TGTGCCAGCAGCCTCCGGGAGTATGAAAAACTGTTTTTT

V gene: TRBV12-3/TRBV12-4
CDR3 length: 16
D gene: NA
clone size: NA
J gene: TRBJ1-5
CDR3 protein: CASSLHRGLSNQPQHF
CDR3 DNA: TGTGCCAGCAGCCTACATAGGGGTCTGAGCAATCAGCCCCAGCATTTT

V gene: TRBV6-6
CDR3 length: 15
D gene: NA
clone size: few
J gene: TRBJ1-4
CDR3 protein: CASSDDRRTNEKLFF
CDR3 DNA: TGTGCCAGCAGTGACGACAGGAGAACTAATGAAAAACTGTTTTTT

V gene: TRBV7-3
CDR3 length: 16
D gene: TRBD2
clone size: few
J gene: TRBJ2-2
CDR3 protein: CASSAGLAGGTGELFF
CDR3 DNA: TGTGCCAGCAGCGCTGGACTAGCGGGCGGCACCGGGGAGCTGTTTTTT

V gene: TRBV5-1
CDR3 length: 16
D gene: TRBD1
clone size: few
J gene: TRBJ1-1
CDR3 protein: CASSRSPGQGDTEAFF
CDR3 DNA: TGCGCCAGCAGTCGAAGTCCGGGACAGGGGGACACTGAAGCTTTCTTT

V gene: TRBV12-3/TRBV12-4
CDR3 length: 14
D gene: TRBD2
clone size: NA
J gene: TRBJ2-7
CDR3 protein: CASTTGTSVYEQYF
CDR3 DNA: TGTGCCAGCACTACCGGGACTAGCGTCTACGAGCAGTACTTC

V gene: TRBV13
CDR3 length: 16
D gene: TRBD2
clone size: NA
J gene: TRBJ2-4
CDR3 protein: CASSRTSGRAENIQYF
CDR3 DNA: TGTGCCAGCAGCCGGACTAGCGGGAGGGCCGAAAACATTCAGTACTTC

V gene: TRBV5-1
CDR3 length: 15
D gene: NA
clone size: NA
J gene: TRBJ2-7
CDR3 protein: CASSQDWGFSYEQYF
CDR3 DNA: TGCGCCAGCAGCCAGGACTGGGGGTTCTCCTACGAGCAGTACTTC

V gene: TRBV12-3/TRBV12-4
CDR3 length: 13
D gene: NA
clone size: NA
J gene: TRBJ1-4
CDR3 protein: CASSLVVNEKLFF
CDR3 DNA: TGTGCCAGCAGTTTAGTGGTTAATGAAAAACTGTTTTTT

V gene: TRBV6-5
CDR3 length: 13
D gene: NA
clone size: few
J gene: TRBJ1-2
CDR3 protein: CASRPAANYGYTF
CDR3 DNA: TGTGCCAGCAGGCCTGCAGCGAACTATGGCTACACCTTC

V gene: TRBV12-3/TRBV12-4
CDR3 length: 16
D gene: NA
clone size: many
J gene: TRBJ2-5
CDR3 protein: CASSLNQAGRQETQYF
CDR3 DNA: TGTGCCAGCAGTTTGAATCAGGCGGGCCGACAAGAGACCCAGTACTTC

V gene: TRBV3-1
CDR3 length: 14
D gene: TRBD1
clone size: NA
J gene: TRBJ1-2
CDR3 protein: CASSHLTGRYGYTF
CDR3 DNA: TGTGCCAGCAGCCACTTGACAGGGCGATATGGCTACACCTTC

V gene: TRBV28
CDR3 length: 12
D gene: NA
clone size: NA
J gene: TRBJ1-5
CDR3 protein: CASTPPIGAQHF
CDR3 DNA: TGTGCCAGCACCCCCCCGATCGGGGCCCAGCATTTT

V gene: TRBV10-3
CDR3 length: 13
D gene: NA
clone size: few
J gene: TRBJ2-7
CDR3 protein: CAIRDGVSYEQYF
CDR3 DNA: TGTGCCATCAGAGATGGAGTGTCCTACGAGCAGTACTTC

V gene: TRBV29-1
CDR3 length: 11
D gene: TRBD1
clone size: NA
J gene: TRBJ1-2
CDR3 protein: CSGGTGDGYTF
CDR3 DNA: TGCAGCGGAGGGACAGGGGATGGCTACACCTTC

V gene: TRBV12-5
CDR3 length: 12
D gene: NA
clone size: few
J gene: TRBJ1-5
CDR3 protein: CASGRARQPQHF
CDR3 DNA: TGTGCTAGTGGCCGAGCTCGTCAGCCCCAGCATTTT

V gene: TRBV7-9
CDR3 length: 16
D gene: NA
clone size: NA
J gene: TRBJ2-7
CDR3 protein: CASSFSSSGGRLEQYF
CDR3 DNA: TGTGCCAGCAGCTTCTCCTCCTCGGGTGGTCGGCTCGAGCAGTACTTC

V gene: TRBV4-1
CDR3 length: 14
D gene: NA
clone size: NA
J gene: TRBJ2-2
CDR3 protein: CASSQGHRAGELFF
CDR3 DNA: TGCGCCAGCAGCCAAGGACACCGGGCCGGGGAGCTGTTTTTT

V gene: TRBV4-3
CDR3 length: 14
D gene: NA
clone size: few
J gene: TRBJ1-4
CDR3 protein: CASSQERLNEKLFF
CDR3 DNA: TGCGCCAGCAGCCAAGAGAGGCTGAATGAAAAACTGTTTTTT

V gene: TRBV24-1
CDR3 length: 16
D gene: NA
clone size: NA
J gene: TRBJ2-1
CDR3 protein: CATSRPGIGSYNEQFF
CDR3 DNA: TGTGCCACCAGTCGTCCAGGGATCGGCTCCTACAATGAGCAGTTCTTC

V gene: TRBV20-1
CDR3 length: 17
D gene: TRBD2
clone size: NA
J gene: TRBJ2-7
CDR3 protein: CSTHGTSGGAKGSEQYF
CDR3 DNA: TGCAGTACTCACGGGACTAGCGGGGGGGCCAAAGGATCCGAGCAGTACTTC

V gene: TRBV6-5
CDR3 length: 17
D gene: TRBD1
clone size: many
J gene: TRBJ2-6
CDR3 protein: CASSSAQGGTGANVLTF
CDR3 DNA: TGTGCCAGCAGTTCGGCACAGGGGGGCACTGGGGCCAACGTCCTGACTTTC

V gene: TRBV20-1
CDR3 length: 14
D gene: NA
clone size: NA
J gene: TRBJ1-2
CDR3 protein: CSASRASPGDGYTF
CDR3 DNA: TGTAGTGCCTCGAGGGCGTCCCCGGGAGATGGCTACACCTTC

V gene: TRBV11-2
CDR3 length: 14
D gene: NA
clone size: NA
J gene: TRBJ2-1
CDR3 protein: CASSLGQGQETQFF
CDR3 DNA: TGTGCCAGCAGCTTAGGTCAGGGGCAAGAGACCCAGTTCTTC

V gene: TRBV7-9
CDR3 length: 15
D gene: TRBD2
clone size: NA
J gene: TRBJ2-1
CDR3 protein: CASSRLTSGPNEQFF
CDR3 DNA: TGTGCCAGCAGCCGCCTAACTAGCGGACCGAATGAGCAGTTCTTC

V gene: TRBV20-1
CDR3 length: 15
D gene: TRBD1
clone size: NA
J gene: TRBJ2-7
CDR3 protein: CSARAPGQGFREQYF
CDR3 DNA: TGCAGTGCTAGAGCTCCGGGACAGGGTTTTCGCGAGCAGTACTTC

V gene: TRBV20-1
CDR3 length: 15
D gene: NA
clone size: many
J gene: TRBJ2-3
CDR3 protein: CSAIGGRGGTDTQYF
CDR3 DNA: TGCAGTGCTATAGGAGGCAGGGGTGGAACAGATACGCAGTATTTT

V gene: TRBV7-9
CDR3 length: 18
D gene: TRBD2
clone size: NA
J gene: TRBJ2-3
CDR3 protein: CASSFVGLAGGFTDTQYF
CDR3 DNA: TGTGCCAGCAGCTTCGTGGGACTAGCGGGAGGATTCACAGATACGCAGTATTTT

V gene: TRBV7-9
CDR3 length: 15
D gene: NA
clone size: NA
J gene: TRBJ1-1
CDR3 protein: CASSLVEGMNTEAFF
CDR3 DNA: TGTGCCAGCAGCTTGGTTGAGGGTATGAACACTGAAGCTTTCTTT

V gene: TRBV19
CDR3 length: 14
D gene: NA
clone size: few
J gene: TRBJ2-5
CDR3 protein: CASSPGDLQETQYF
CDR3 DNA: TGTGCCAGTAGTCCTGGGGACCTCCAAGAGACCCAGTACTTC

V gene: TRBV4-1
CDR3 length: 21
D gene: TRBD2
clone size: few
J gene: TRBJ2-3
CDR3 protein: CASSQGERIAGRLISTDTQYF
CDR3 DNA: TGCGCCAGCAGCCAAGGAGAGAGAATAGCGGGGCGTTTAATTAGCACAGATACGCAGTATTTT

V gene: TRBV5-1
CDR3 length: 15
D gene: NA
clone size: few
J gene: TRBJ2-3
CDR3 protein: CASSFVGPSTDTQYF
CDR3 DNA: TGCGCCAGCAGCTTTGTCGGGCCCAGCACAGATACGCAGTATTTT

V gene: TRBV20-1
CDR3 length: 17
D gene: TRBD2
clone size: many
J gene: TRBJ2-7
CDR3 protein: CSARGRQTSGRVGEQYF
CDR3 DNA: TGCAGTGCTAGAGGTCGCCAGACTAGCGGGAGGGTCGGCGAGCAGTACTTC

V gene: TRBV3-1
CDR3 length: 17
D gene: NA
clone size: NA
J gene: TRBJ2-1
CDR3 protein: CASSHRSSAGTSVEQFF
CDR3 DNA: TGTGCCAGCAGCCATAGAAGCAGCGCCGGGACTTCCGTAGAGCAGTTCTTC

V gene: TRBV7-8
CDR3 length: 15
D gene: TRBD1
clone size: NA
J gene: TRBJ1-1
CDR3 protein: CASSPGQGRFTEAFF
CDR3 DNA: TGTGCCAGCAGCCCGGGACAGGGGCGGTTCACTGAAGCTTTCTTT

V gene: TRBV6-6
CDR3 length: 13
D gene: NA
clone size: many
J gene: TRBJ2-2
CDR3 protein: CASSYGGSGELFF
CDR3 DNA: TGTGCCAGCAGTTACGGGGGATCCGGGGAGCTGTTTTTT

V gene: TRBV29-1
CDR3 length: 13
D gene: NA
clone size: NA
J gene: TRBJ2-3
CDR3 protein: CSVEAPTVNTQYF
CDR3 DNA: TGCAGCGTTGAAGCTCCGACGGTGAATACGCAGTATTTT